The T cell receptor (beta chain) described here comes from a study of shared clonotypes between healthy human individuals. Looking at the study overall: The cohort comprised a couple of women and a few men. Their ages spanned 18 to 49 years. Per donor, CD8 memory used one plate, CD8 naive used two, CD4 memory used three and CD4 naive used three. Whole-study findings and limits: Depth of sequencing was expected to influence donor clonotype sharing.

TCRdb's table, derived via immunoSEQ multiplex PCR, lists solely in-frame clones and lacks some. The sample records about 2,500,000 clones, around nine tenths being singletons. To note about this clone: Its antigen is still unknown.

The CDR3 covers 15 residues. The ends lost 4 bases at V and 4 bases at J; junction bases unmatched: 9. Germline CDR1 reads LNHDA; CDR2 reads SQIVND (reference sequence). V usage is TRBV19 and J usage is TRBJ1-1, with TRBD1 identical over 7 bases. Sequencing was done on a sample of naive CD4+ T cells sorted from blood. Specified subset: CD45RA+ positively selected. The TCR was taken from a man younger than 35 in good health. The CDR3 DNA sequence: TGTGCCAGTAGTAAAGCCGGGACAGCGAGCACTGAAGCTTTCTTT. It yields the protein CASSKAGTASTEAFF.